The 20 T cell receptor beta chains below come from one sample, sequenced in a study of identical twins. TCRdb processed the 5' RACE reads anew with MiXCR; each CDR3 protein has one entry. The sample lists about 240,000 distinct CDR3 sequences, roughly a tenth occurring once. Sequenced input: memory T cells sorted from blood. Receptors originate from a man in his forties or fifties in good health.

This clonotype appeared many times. The DNA of the CDR3 is TGCAGCCCCCCCCGGCAGGGGTCCACTGAAGCTTTCTTT. Its protein product is CSPPRQGSTEAFF. This chain connects TRBV20-1 to TRBJ1-1; TRBD1 might be the D (6 bases). Looked up from germline, CDR1 is DFQATT and CDR2 is SNEGSKA (reference sequence). This CDR3 region has 13 residues.

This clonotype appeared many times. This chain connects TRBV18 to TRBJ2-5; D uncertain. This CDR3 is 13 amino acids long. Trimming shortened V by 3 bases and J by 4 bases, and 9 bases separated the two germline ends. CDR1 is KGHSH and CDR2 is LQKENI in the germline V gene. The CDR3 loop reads CASSPASGETQYF. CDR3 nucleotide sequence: TGTGCCAGCTCACCTGCGTCGGGAGAGACCCAGTACTTC.

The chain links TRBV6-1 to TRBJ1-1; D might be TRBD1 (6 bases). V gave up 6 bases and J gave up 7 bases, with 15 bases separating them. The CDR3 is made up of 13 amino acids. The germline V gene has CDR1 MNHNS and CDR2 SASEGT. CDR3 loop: CASSRPGHLEAFF. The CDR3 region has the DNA TGTGCCAGCAGCCGACCGGGACACCTTGAAGCTTTCTTT.

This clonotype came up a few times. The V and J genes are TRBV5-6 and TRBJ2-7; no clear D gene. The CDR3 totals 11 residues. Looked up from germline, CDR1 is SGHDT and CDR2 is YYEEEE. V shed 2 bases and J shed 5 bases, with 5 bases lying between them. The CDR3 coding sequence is TGTGCCAGCAGCTTAAACCACGAGCAGTACTTC. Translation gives CASSLNHEQYF.

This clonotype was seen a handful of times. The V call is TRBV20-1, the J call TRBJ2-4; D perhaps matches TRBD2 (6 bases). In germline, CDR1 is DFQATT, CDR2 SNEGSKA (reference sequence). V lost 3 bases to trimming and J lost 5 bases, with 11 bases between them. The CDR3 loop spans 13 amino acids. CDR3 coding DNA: TGCAGTGCTAGTCGGGGGTTTGAAAACATTCAGTACTTC. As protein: CSASRGFENIQYF.

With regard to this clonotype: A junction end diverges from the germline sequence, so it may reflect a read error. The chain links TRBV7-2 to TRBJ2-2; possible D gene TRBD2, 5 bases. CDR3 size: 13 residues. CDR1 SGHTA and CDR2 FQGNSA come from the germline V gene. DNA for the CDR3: TGTGCCAGCAGCTATGGGAACACCGGGGAGCCGTTTTTT. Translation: CASSYGNTGEPFF.

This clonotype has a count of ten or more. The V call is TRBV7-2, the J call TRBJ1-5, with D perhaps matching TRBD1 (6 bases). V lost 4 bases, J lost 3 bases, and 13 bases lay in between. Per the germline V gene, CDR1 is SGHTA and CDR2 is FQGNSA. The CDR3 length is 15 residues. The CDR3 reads CASSWVGGANQPQHF. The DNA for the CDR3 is TGTGCCAGCAGCTGGGTCGGGGGGGCCAATCAGCCCCAGCATTTT. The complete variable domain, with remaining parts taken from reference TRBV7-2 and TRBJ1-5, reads GAGVSQSPSNKVTEKGKDVELRCDPISGHTALYWYRQSLGQGLEFLIYFQGNSAPDKSGLPSDRFSAERTGGSVSTLTIQRTQQEDSAVYLCASSWVGGANQPQHFGDGTRLSIL.

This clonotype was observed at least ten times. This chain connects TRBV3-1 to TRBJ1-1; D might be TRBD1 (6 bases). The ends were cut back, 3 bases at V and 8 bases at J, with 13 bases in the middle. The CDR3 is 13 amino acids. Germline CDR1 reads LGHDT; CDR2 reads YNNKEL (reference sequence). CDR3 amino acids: CASSQMRDREAFF. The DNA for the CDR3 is TGTGCCAGCAGCCAGATGCGAGACAGGGAAGCTTTCTTT. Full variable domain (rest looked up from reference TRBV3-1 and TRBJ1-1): DTAVSQTPKYLVTQMGNDKSIKCEQNLGHDTMYWYKQDSKKFLKIMFSYNNKELIINETVPNRFSPKSPDKAHLNLHINSLELGDSAVYFCASSQMRDREAFFGQGTRLTVV.

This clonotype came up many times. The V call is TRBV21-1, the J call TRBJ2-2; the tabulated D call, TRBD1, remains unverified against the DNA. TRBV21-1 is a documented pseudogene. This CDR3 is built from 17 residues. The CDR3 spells CASSDQRRGVRTGELFF. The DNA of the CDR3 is TGTGCCAGCAGCGACCAGAGAAGAGGGGTTCGCACCGGGGAGCTGTTTTTT.

Here the CDR3 reads CASSLYQDQPQHF. CDR3 coding DNA: TGTGCCAGCAGCTTATATCAGGATCAGCCCCAGCATTTT. V usage is TRBV7-9 and J usage is TRBJ1-5; no definite D call. V lost 2 bases and J 5 bases, leaving 7 bases between the germline ends. The CDR3 has 13 residues. Germline V gene data show CDR1 as SEHNR and CDR2 as FQNEAQ (reference sequence).

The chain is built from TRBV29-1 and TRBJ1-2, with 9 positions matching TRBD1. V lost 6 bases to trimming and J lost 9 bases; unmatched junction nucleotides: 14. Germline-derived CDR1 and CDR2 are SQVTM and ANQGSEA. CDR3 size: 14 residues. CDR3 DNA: TGCAGCGTCCCGCCGGGACAGGGAGAGTTGAGCTACACCTTC. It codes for CSVPPGQGELSYTF.

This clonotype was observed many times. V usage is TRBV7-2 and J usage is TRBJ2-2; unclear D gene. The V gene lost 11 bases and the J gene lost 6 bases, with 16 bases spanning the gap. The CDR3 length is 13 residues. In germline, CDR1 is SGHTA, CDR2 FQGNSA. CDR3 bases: TGTGCCTCTAGACCCCCAGGACCCGGGGAGCTGTTTTTT. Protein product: CASRPPGPGELFF.

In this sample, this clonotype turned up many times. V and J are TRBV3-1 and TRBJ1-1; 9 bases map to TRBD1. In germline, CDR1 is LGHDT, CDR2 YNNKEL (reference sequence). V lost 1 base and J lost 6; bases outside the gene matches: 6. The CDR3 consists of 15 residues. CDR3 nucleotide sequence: TGTGCCAGCAGCCAAGTAGGGACAGGGAGGCCTGAAGCTTTCTTT. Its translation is CASSQVGTGRPEAFF.

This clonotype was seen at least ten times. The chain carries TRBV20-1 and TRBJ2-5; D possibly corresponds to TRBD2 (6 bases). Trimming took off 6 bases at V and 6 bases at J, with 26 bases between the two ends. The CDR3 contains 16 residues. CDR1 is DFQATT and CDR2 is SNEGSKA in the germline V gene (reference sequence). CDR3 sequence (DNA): TGCAGTGCATCAGATGCGGCGGGCAGGGAGGAACAGACCCAGTACTTC. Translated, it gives CSASDAAGREEQTQYF.

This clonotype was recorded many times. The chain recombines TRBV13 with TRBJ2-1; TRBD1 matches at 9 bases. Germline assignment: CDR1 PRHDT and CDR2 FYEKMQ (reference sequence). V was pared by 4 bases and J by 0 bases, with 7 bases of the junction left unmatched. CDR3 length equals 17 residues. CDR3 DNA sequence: TGTGCCAGCAGCTCCAGACAGGGGGTTAGCTCCTACAATGAGCAGTTCTTC. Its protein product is CASSSRQGVSSYNEQFF.

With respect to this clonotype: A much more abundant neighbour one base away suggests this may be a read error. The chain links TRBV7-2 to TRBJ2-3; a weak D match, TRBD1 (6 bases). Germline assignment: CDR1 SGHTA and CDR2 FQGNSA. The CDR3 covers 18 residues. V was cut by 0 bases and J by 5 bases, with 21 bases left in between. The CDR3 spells CASSLAKGVRWGKDTQYF. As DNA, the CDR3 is TGTGCCAGCAGCTTAGCGAAGGGGGTGCGGTGGGGAAAAGATACGCAGTATTTT.

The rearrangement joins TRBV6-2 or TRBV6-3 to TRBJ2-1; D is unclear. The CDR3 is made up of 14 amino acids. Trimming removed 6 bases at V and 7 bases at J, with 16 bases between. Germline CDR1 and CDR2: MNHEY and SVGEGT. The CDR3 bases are TGTGCCAGCAGCCGGCTAGAATTGGGTAATGAGCAGTTCTTC. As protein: CASSRLELGNEQFF.

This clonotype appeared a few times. CDR3 in DNA: TGTGCCAGCAGCAAAGGGGTCGCCTACGAGCAGTACTTC. Translating gives CASSKGVAYEQYF. The chain is built from TRBV5-4 and TRBJ2-7; perhaps TRBD1 as D (5 bases). CDR1 is SGHNT, CDR2 YYREEE, per germline (reference sequence). With 4 bases removed from V and 2 bases from J, the gap between germline ends came to 10 bases. The CDR3 loop spans 13 amino acids.

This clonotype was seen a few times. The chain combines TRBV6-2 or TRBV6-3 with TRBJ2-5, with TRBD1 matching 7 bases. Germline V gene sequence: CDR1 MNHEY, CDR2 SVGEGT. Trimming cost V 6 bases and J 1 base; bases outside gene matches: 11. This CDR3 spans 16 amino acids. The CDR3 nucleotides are TGTGCCAGCAGGACCTTGGCCAGGGGGATCCAAGAGACCCAGTACTTC. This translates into CASRTLARGIQETQYF.

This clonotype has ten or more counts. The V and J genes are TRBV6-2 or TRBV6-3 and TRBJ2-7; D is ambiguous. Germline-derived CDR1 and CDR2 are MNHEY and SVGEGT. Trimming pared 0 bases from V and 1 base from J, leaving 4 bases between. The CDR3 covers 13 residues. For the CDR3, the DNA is TGTGCCAGCAGTTACTCGATATCCTACGAGCAGTACTTC. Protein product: CASSYSISYEQYF.